The 8 T cell receptor beta chains presented below share a single source sample, sequenced in a study of cytotoxic CD8 clonotypes in ibrutinib-treated CLL. The method was immunoSEQ multiplex PCR; TCRdb's version includes in-frame clones alone and lacks a portion of them. The sample lists 65,000 to 95,000 clones, about 86% occurring once. The starting material was PBMCs, obtained before ibrutinib treatment. Receptors were obtained from a human donor with chronic lymphocytic leukemia.

DNA of the CDR3: TGTGCCTGGAGTGTCGGACTAGCGGGATTCGGGACCCAGTACTTC. As protein: CAWSVGLAGFGTQYF. The gene calls are TRBV30 and TRBJ2-5, with 12 bases lining up with TRBD2. The CDR3 runs to 15 residues. The junction had 6 bases not matched to a gene; V was cut back by 0 bases and J by 7 bases. Germline values: CDR1 GTSNPN, CDR2 SVGIG (reference sequence).

The chain is built from TRBV19 and TRBJ1-4; D is ambiguous. The CDR3 is 15 residues long. V was cut by 7 bases and J by 8 bases, with 20 bases left in between. Germline CDR1 LNHDA, CDR2 SQIVND (reference sequence). The CDR3 reads CASTPLGSGSEKLFF. The CDR3 DNA reads TGTGCCAGTACCCCACTTGGGTCTGGGAGCGAAAAACTGTTTTTT. Full variable domain (rest looked up from reference TRBV19 and TRBJ1-4): DGGITQSPKYLFRKEGQNVTLSCEQNLNHDAMYWYRQDPGQGLRLIYYSQIVNDFQKGDIAEGYSVSREKKESFPLTVTSAQKNPTAFYLCASTPLGSGSEKLFFGSGTQLSVL.

V usage is TRBV13 and J usage is TRBJ1-1; a possible D gene is TRBD1 (5 bases). Looked up from germline, CDR1 is PRHDT and CDR2 is FYEKMQ (reference sequence). The V end lost 2 bases, the J end lost 3 bases, and 10 bases lay between the germline ends. There are 14 residues in the CDR3. CDR3 protein: CASSLRGKDTEAFF. Here the CDR3 DNA reads TGTGCCAGCAGCTTACGGGGGAAAGACACTGAAGCTTTCTTT.

The CDR3: CASSSRQGWWQYF. CDR3 DNA sequence: TGTGCCAGTAGTTCACGACAGGGTTGGTGGCAGTACTTC. J is TRBJ2-7 and V is TRBV19; 7 bases are shared with TRBD1. The CDR3 contains 13 residues. Trimming at V came to 5 bases and at J to 9 bases, leaving 10 bases not matched to a gene. Germline loops: CDR1 LNHDA, CDR2 SQIVND (reference sequence).

The chain recombines TRBV15 with TRBJ1-4, with 8 bases matching TRBD1. This CDR3 comprises 14 residues. The germline V gene encodes CDR1 LNHNV and CDR2 YYDKDF (reference sequence). Trimming removed 2 bases from V and 8 bases from J; junction bases left unmatched: 4. In DNA form, the CDR3 reads TGTGCCACCAGCAGACGGACAGGGTTCGAAAAACTGTTTTTT. Translating gives CATSRRTGFEKLFF.

This clone was seen a few times. J is TRBJ1-1 and V is TRBV2; unclear D gene. The germline CDR1 and CDR2 sequences are SNHLY and FYNNEI. This CDR3 has 14 residues. The V end was cut by 7 bases, the J end by 7 bases, with 19 bases between. The CDR3 bases are TGTGCCAGCACGGACCTCCACCAGGATCTTGAAGCTTTCTTT. Amino acid sequence: CASTDLHQDLEAFF.

The V and J genes are TRBV5-1 and TRBJ2-7, with TRBD1 identical over 7 bases. Germline trimming cut 4 bases from V and 3 bases from J; bases unmatched to any gene: 10. This CDR3 has 15 amino acids. The germline CDR1 and CDR2 sequences are SGHRS and YFSETQ. CDR3 nucleotides: TGCGCCAGCAGCCTAGGGACAGACACTCTCTACGAGCAGTACTTC. This translates into CASSLGTDTLYEQYF.

The chain joins TRBV7-6 to TRBJ2-7; either TRBD1 or TRBD2 may supply D (5 bases each). The CDR3 extends over 16 amino acids. Germline V lookup: CDR1 SGHVS, CDR2 FNYEAQ. V gave up 4 bases and J gave up 0 bases, with 16 bases separating them. CDR3: CASSSVARGDSYEQYF. The CDR3 region has the DNA TGTGCCAGCAGCTCGGTAGCGAGAGGGGACTCCTACGAGCAGTACTTC.